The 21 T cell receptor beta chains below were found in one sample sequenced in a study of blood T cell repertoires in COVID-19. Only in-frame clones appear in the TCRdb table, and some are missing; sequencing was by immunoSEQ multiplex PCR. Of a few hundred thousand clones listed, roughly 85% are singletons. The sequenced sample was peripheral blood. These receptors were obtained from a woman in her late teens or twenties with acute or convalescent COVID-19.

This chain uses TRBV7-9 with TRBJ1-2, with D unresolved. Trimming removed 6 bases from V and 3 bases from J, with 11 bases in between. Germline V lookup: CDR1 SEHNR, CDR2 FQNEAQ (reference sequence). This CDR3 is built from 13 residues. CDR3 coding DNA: TGTGCCAGCAGTTATCGTAGCGACTATGGCTACACCTTC. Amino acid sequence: CASSYRSDYGYTF.

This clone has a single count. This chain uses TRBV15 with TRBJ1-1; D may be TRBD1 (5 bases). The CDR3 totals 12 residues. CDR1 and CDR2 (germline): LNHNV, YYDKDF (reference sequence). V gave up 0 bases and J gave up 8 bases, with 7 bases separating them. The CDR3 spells CATSRDGAEAFF. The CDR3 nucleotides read TGTGCCACCAGCAGAGATGGGGCAGAAGCTTTCTTT.

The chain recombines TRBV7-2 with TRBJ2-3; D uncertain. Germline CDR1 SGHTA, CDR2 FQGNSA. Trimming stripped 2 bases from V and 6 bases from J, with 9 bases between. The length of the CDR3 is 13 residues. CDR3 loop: CASSLKYGDTQYF. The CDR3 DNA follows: TGTGCCAGCAGCTTAAAATACGGGGATACGCAGTATTTT.

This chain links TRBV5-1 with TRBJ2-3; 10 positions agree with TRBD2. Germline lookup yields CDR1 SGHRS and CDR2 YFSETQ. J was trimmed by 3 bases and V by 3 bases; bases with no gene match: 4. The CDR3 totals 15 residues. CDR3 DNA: TGCGCCAGCAGCTACCTAGCGGGGGCAACAGATACGCAGTATTTT. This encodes CASSYLAGATDTQYF.

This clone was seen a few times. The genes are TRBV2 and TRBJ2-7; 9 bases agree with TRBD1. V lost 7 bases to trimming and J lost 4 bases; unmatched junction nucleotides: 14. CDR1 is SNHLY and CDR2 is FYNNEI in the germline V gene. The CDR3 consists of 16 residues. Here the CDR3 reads CASTRPTGTGTYEQYF. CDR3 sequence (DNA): TGTGCCAGCACTAGACCGACCGGGACAGGGACATACGAGCAGTACTTC.

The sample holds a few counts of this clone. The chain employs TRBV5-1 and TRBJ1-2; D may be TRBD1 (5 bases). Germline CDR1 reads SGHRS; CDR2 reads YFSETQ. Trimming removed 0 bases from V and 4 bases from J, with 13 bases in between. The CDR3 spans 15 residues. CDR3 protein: CASSLVPTEPYGYTF. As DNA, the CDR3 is TGCGCCAGCAGCTTGGTCCCGACAGAACCCTATGGCTACACCTTC.

CDR3 sequence: CASSLLDYNEQFF. The CDR3 DNA is TGCGCCAGCAGCTTACTAGATTACAATGAGCAGTTCTTC. The rearrangement uses TRBV5-1 and TRBJ2-1, with D possibly TRBD2 on 5 matching bases. The germline gives CDR1 SGHRS, CDR2 YFSETQ. The V end lost 2 bases, the J end lost 4 bases, and 7 bases lay between the germline ends. The CDR3 spans 13 residues. Using reference TRBV5-1 and TRBJ2-1 for the parts outside the CDR3, the full variable domain is KAGVTQTPRYLIKTRGQQVTLSCSPISGHRSVSWYQQTPGQGLQFLFEYFSETQRNKGNFPGRFSGRQFSNSRSEMNVSTLELGDSALYLCASSLLDYNEQFFGPGTRLTVL.

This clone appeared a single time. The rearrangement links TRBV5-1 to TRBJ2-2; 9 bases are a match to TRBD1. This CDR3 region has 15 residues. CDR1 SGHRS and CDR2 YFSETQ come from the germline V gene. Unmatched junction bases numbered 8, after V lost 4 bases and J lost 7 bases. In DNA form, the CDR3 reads TGCGCCAGCAGCCGGGACAGGGTATTAGGCGGGGAGCTGTTTTTT. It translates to CASSRDRVLGGELFF.

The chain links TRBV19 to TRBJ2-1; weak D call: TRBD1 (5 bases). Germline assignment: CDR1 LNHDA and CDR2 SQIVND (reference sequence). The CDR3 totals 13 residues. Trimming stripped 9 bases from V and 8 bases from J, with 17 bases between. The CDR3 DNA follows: TGTGCCAGCAGGGATTTAAACTTCGATGAGCAGTTCTTC. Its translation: CASRDLNFDEQFF. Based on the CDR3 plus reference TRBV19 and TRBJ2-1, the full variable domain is DGGITQSPKYLFRKEGQNVTLSCEQNLNHDAMYWYRQDPGQGLRLIYYSQIVNDFQKGDIAEGYSVSREKKESFPLTVTSAQKNPTAFYLCASRDLNFDEQFFGPGTRLTVL.

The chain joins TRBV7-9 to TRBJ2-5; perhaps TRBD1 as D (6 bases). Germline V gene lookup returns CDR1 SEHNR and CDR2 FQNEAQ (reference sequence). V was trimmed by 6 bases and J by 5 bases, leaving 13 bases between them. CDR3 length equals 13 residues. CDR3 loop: CASSRTGLETQYF. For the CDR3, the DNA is TGTGCCAGCAGTCGCACAGGGTTGGAGACCCAGTACTTC.

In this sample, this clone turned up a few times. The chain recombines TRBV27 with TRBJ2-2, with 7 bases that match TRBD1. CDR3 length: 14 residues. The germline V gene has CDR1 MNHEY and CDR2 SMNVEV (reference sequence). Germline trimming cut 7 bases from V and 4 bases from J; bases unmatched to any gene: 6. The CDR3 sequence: CASNTGVGTGELFF. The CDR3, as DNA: TGTGCCAGCAATACAGGGGTCGGCACCGGGGAGCTGTTTTTT.

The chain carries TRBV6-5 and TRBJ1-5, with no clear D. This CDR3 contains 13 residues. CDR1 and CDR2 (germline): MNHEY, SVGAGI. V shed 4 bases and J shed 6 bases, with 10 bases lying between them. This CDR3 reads CASSSELAQPQHF. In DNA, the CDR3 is TGTGCCAGCAGTTCCGAGTTAGCTCAGCCCCAGCATTTT.

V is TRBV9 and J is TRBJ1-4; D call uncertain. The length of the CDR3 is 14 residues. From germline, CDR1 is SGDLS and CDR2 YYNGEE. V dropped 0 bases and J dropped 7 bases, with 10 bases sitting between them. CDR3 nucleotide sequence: TGTGCCAGCAGCGTAGGACATCGGGGTGAAAAACTGTTTTTT. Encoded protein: CASSVGHRGEKLFF.

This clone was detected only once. CDR3 sequence reads: CAISEPRGGLYEQYF. CDR3 in DNA: TGTGCCATCAGTGAGCCCCGCGGGGGACTCTACGAGCAGTACTTC. The chain joins TRBV10-3 to TRBJ2-7; 7 nucleotides align to TRBD2. Germline V gene sequence: CDR1 ENHRY, CDR2 SYGVKD. V shed 2 bases, J shed 3 bases, and the junction held 7 bases outside the gene matches. This CDR3 is 15 amino acids long.

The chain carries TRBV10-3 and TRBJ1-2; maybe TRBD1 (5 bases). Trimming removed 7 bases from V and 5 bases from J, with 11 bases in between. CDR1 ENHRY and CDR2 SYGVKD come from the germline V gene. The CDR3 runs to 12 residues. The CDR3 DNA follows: TGTGCCATCAACCCGGGGGATTATGGCTACACCTTC. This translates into CAINPGDYGYTF.

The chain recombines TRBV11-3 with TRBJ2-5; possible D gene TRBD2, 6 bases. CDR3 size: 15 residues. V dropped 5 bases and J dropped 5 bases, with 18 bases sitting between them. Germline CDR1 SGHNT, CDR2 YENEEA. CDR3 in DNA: TGTGCCAGCAGCCCGGGAGTGCGGGTATGGGAGACCCAGTACTTC. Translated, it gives CASSPGVRVWETQYF.

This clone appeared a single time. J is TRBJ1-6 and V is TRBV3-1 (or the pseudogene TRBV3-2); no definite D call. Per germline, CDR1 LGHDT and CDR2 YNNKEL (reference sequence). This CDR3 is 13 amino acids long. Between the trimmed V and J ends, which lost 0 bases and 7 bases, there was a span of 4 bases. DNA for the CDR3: TGTGCCAGCAGCCAAGACCCAAATTCACCCCTCCACTTT. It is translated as CASSQDPNSPLHF.

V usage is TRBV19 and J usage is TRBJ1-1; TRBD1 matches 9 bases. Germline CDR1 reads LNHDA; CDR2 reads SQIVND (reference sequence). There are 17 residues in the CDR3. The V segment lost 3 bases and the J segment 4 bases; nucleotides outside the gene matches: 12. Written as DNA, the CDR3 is TGTGCCAGTAGTATTGACTCGGACAGGGGAGGTGGCACTGAAGCTTTCTTT. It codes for CASSIDSDRGGGTEAFF.

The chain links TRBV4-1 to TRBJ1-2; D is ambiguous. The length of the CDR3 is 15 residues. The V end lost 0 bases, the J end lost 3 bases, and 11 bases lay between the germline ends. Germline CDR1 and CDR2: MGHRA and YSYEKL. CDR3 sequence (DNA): TGCGCCAGCAGCCAAGAAAGGAGGGTATACTATGGCTACACCTTC. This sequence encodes CASSQERRVYYGYTF.

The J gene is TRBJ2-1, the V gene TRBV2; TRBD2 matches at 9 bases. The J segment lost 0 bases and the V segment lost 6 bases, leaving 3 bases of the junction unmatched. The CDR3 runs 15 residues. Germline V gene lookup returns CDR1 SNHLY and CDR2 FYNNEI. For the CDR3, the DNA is TGTGCCAGCAGGCAGCGGGAGGCCTCCTACAATGAGCAGTTCTTC. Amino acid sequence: CASRQREASYNEQFF.

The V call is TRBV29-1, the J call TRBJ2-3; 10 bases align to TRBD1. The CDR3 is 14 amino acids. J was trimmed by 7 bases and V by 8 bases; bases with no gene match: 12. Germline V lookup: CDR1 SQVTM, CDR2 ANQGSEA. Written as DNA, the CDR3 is TGCAGCCTGTACGGGACAGGGGTCGTGAATACGCAGTATTTT. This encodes CSLYGTGVVNTQYF.